The 30 T cell receptor beta chains listed next were all sequenced from one sample in a study of T-cell reconstitution after alpha-beta-depleted transplantation in children. TCRbeta library preparation incorporated unique molecular identifiers. MiXCR, run by TCRdb on the PCR reads, gives a single entry per CDR3 protein. This table has 500,000 to 750,000 distinct CDR3 sequences, approximately 13% appearing once. The sequencing used PBMCs, mostly from graft donor cells, collected 360 days after TCRalphabeta/CD19-depleted stem cell transplant. These receptors were collected from a male patient younger than 18 who had a stem cell transplant for acute myeloid leukemia, so the T cells may come from the graft donor.

This rearrangement joins TRBV4-3 to TRBJ2-1; 15 bases map to TRBD2. The germline V gene has CDR1 LGHNA and CDR2 YSLEER. There are 20 residues in the CDR3. V lost 4 bases, J lost 1 base, and 11 bases stayed unmatched. The CDR3 DNA reads as TGCGCCAGCAGCCGAGTGTCCGGACTAGCGGGAGGGCTGTCCTACAATGAGCAGTTCTTC. Protein sequence: CASSRVSGLAGGLSYNEQFF.

The V gene is TRBV20-1, the J gene TRBJ2-1; possible D gene TRBD2, 5 bases. Trimming removed 1 base at V and 1 base at J, with 17 bases between. CDR3 length: 17 amino acids. Germline lookup yields CDR1 DFQATT and CDR2 SNEGSKA (reference sequence). CDR3 coding DNA: TGCAGTGCTAGAGGGACTGGGTGGATCAAATCCTACAATGAGCAGTTCTTC. Amino acid sequence: CSARGTGWIKSYNEQFF.

As for this clonotype: A much larger clone sits a single nucleotide away, making a read error possible. The chain uses TRBV29-1 and TRBJ2-7; D gene uncertain. The CDR3 sequence is 11 residues long. The V gene lost 6 bases and the J gene lost 4 bases, with 10 bases spanning the gap. Looked up from germline, CDR1 is SQVTM and CDR2 is ANQGSEA. CDR3 sequence reads: CSVRIGYEQYF. The CDR3 DNA sequence: TGCAGCGTGCGGATTGGGTACGAGCAGTACTTC.

V gene TRBV7-9 combines with J gene TRBJ2-2; 12 bases are shared with TRBD2. The germline V gene has CDR1 SEHNR and CDR2 FQNEAQ (reference sequence). The V and J ends lost 5 bases and 9 bases, in that order; junction bases with no gene match: 7. The CDR3 consists of 15 residues. Here the CDR3 DNA reads TGTGCCAGCAGCGCACTAGCGGGAGGTCTACGGGAGCTGTTTTTT. Protein: CASSALAGGLRELFF.

Ten or more counts support this clonotype. The J gene is TRBJ1-1, the V gene TRBV29-1; D is unclear. Germline lookup yields CDR1 SQVTM and CDR2 ANQGSEA. Trimming cost V 0 bases and J 1 base, with 6 bases left between them. CDR3 length: 13 residues. The CDR3 DNA follows: TGCAGCGTTGAAGAAAACAGGAACACTGAAGCTTTCTTT. Translated, it gives CSVEENRNTEAFF. The variable domain in full, completed from reference TRBV29-1 and TRBJ1-1, reads SAVISQKPSRDICQRGTSLTIQCQVDSQVTMMFWYRQQPGQSLTLIATANQGSEATYESGFVIDKFPISRPNLTFSTLTVSNMSPEDSSIYLCSVEENRNTEAFFGQGTRLTVV.

Ten or more counts support this clonotype. The genes are TRBV20-1 and TRBJ2-1; 15 bases align to TRBD2. The CDR3 covers 16 residues. In germline, CDR1 is DFQATT, CDR2 SNEGSKA (reference sequence). With V trimmed by 1 base and J by 9 bases, 7 bases remained unmatched. The CDR3 DNA reads TGCAGTGCTAGAGGGGGGGGACTAGCGGGAGGTAGTGAGCAGTTCTTC. It translates to CSARGGGLAGGSEQFF.

This clonotype was counted between two and nine times. The V and J genes are TRBV4-2 and TRBJ2-5, with TRBD2 matching over 12 bases. The CDR3 length is 16 residues. V lost 0 bases, J lost 1 base, and 0 bases stayed unmatched. Germline CDR1 reads LGHNA; CDR2 reads YNFKEQ. CDR3 DNA sequence: TGTGCCAGCAGCCAAGAGACTAGCGGGAGCCAAGAGACCCAGTACTTC. Translated, it gives CASSQETSGSQETQYF.

This clonotype was recorded a few times. The chain uses TRBV5-6 and TRBJ1-1; TRBD1 matches 9 bases. V was clipped by 1 base and J by 3 bases; unmatched bases: 7. Germline V gene sequence: CDR1 SGHDT, CDR2 YYEEEE. The CDR3 has 16 residues. The CDR3 DNA reads as TGTGCCAGCAGCTTGCCGAACAGGGGGCGAGACACTGAAGCTTTCTTT. This codes for CASSLPNRGRDTEAFF.

This clonotype has a single count. V usage is TRBV20-1 and J usage is TRBJ2-1, with 9 bases that match TRBD2. Germline V lookup: CDR1 DFQATT, CDR2 SNEGSKA (reference sequence). V lost 3 bases to trimming and J lost 7 bases; unmatched junction nucleotides: 16. CDR3 size: 17 residues. In DNA form, the CDR3 reads TGCAGTGCTAGCTTCAGCGCGGGCCTAGCGGGAATTAATGAGCAGTTCTTC. It yields the protein CSASFSAGLAGINEQFF.

This clonotype has just a few counts. The chain employs TRBV4-3 and TRBJ1-2; D is unclear. The CDR3 is 14 residues long. V was shortened by 6 bases and J by 9 bases, with 20 bases between the two germline ends. Per germline, CDR1 LGHNA and CDR2 YSLEER. CDR3 in DNA: TGCGCCAGCAGAGAGTCTGGGAGGACCGGCAGCTACACCTTC. Translated, it gives CASRESGRTGSYTF.

This clonotype was seen a single time. The rearrangement joins TRBV9 to TRBJ2-7, with TRBD2 matching 11 bases. Germline V gives CDR1 SGDLS, CDR2 YYNGEE. This CDR3 has 16 amino acids. J gave up 4 bases and V 2 bases, and 8 bases lay outside the gene matches. The CDR3: CASSVSGTSGFYEQYF. The CDR3 bases are TGTGCCAGCAGCGTTTCAGGGACTAGCGGCTTTTACGAGCAGTACTTC.

V gene TRBV28 combines with J gene TRBJ1-3; D might be TRBD1 (6 bases). Germline lookup yields CDR1 MDHEN and CDR2 SYDVKM. The V gene lost 4 bases and the J gene lost 4 bases, with 14 bases spanning the gap. This CDR3 comprises 15 residues. DNA of the CDR3: TGTGCCAGCAGTTGGGCAGGGGTGAGAGGAAACACCATATATTTT. Translating gives CASSWAGVRGNTIYF.

J is TRBJ2-5 and V is TRBV28; maybe TRBD2 (5 bases). Germline values: CDR1 MDHEN, CDR2 SYDVKM. CDR3 length: 14 amino acids. V was shortened by 10 bases and J by 1 base, with 16 bases between the two germline ends. CDR3 residues: CATPSIACQETQYF. CDR3 nucleotides: TGTGCCACTCCATCTATAGCGTGCCAAGAGACCCAGTACTTC.

This chain joins TRBV28 and TRBJ2-7, with 7 bases lining up with TRBD2. Per the germline V gene, CDR1 is MDHEN and CDR2 is SYDVKM. The CDR3 is 15 amino acids. J lost 2 bases, V lost 5 bases, and 9 bases had no gene match. The CDR3 spells CASSQLGLLTYEQYF. DNA of the CDR3: TGTGCCAGCAGTCAATTGGGACTACTTACCTACGAGCAGTACTTC.

This clonotype was recorded at least ten times. CDR3 in amino acids: CSVTPFGQLSYNEQFF. The CDR3, as DNA: TGCAGCGTCACACCATTCGGCCAGCTCTCCTACAATGAGCAGTTCTTC. V usage is TRBV29-1 and J usage is TRBJ2-1; D uncertain. V lost 6 bases, J lost 0 bases, and 18 bases lay in between. The CDR3 spans 16 residues. The germline gives CDR1 SQVTM, CDR2 ANQGSEA.

The chain links TRBV2 to TRBJ2-7; D not resolved. Trimming pared 5 bases from V and 4 bases from J, leaving 9 bases between. CDR1 SNHLY and CDR2 FYNNEI come from the germline V gene. This CDR3 has 12 residues. In nucleotides, the CDR3 is TGTGCCAGCAGTCCCGCCCTATACGAGCAGTACTTC. Residues: CASSPALYEQYF.

This clonotype was seen only a few times. The V call is TRBV5-1, the J call TRBJ2-3, with 9 bases lining up with TRBD2. The length of the CDR3 is 16 residues. J lost 1 base, V lost 0 bases, and 3 bases had no gene match. The germline V gene has CDR1 SGHRS and CDR2 YFSETQ. DNA of the CDR3: TGCGCCAGCAGCTTGGTTAGCGGGAGAGGCACAGATACGCAGTATTTT. The encoded protein is CASSLVSGRGTDTQYF. The full variable domain, with the rest looked up from reference TRBV5-1 and TRBJ2-3, is KAGVTQTPRYLIKTRGQQVTLSCSPISGHRSVSWYQQTPGQGLQFLFEYFSETQRNKGNFPGRFSGRQFSNSRSEMNVSTLELGDSALYLCASSLVSGRGTDTQYFGPGTRLTVL.

The rearrangement links TRBV4-3 to TRBJ2-3; 15 bases agree with TRBD2. Germline loops: CDR1 LGHNA, CDR2 YSLEER. Trimming took 4 bases from V and 5 from J; bases not matched to a gene: 4. The CDR3 is 16 residues long. The CDR3 DNA is TGCGCCAGCAGCCTAGGACTAGCGGGAGGGCAAGATACGCAGTATTTT. Encoded protein: CASSLGLAGGQDTQYF.

This clonotype was seen a few times. Here the CDR3 reads CSVESGSRYEQYF. The CDR3 coding sequence is TGCAGCGTTGAGAGTGGTTCCAGGTACGAGCAGTACTTC. The genes are TRBV29-1 and TRBJ2-7, with unresolved D. Germline V gives CDR1 SQVTM, CDR2 ANQGSEA. This CDR3 region has 13 residues. Deletions cut 3 bases from V and 4 bases from J, with 13 bases between.

J is TRBJ2-5 and V is TRBV20-1, with 11 bases aligning to TRBD2. Trimming cost V 6 bases and J 5 bases; bases outside gene matches: 5. This CDR3 is 13 amino acids long. The V gene's germline CDR1 is DFQATT and CDR2 SNEGSKA (reference sequence). The CDR3 DNA reads as TGCAGTGCCAGACTAGCGGGATTGGAGACCCAGTACTTC. It translates to CSARLAGLETQYF.

This clonotype was seen repeatedly, ten times or more. The rearrangement joins TRBV2 to TRBJ2-5, with unresolved D. The V end lost 4 bases, the J end lost 7 bases, and 16 bases lay between the germline ends. The CDR3 is 14 residues long. In germline, CDR1 is SNHLY, CDR2 FYNNEI. CDR3 region: CASSATLPLGTQYF. In DNA form, the CDR3 reads TGTGCCAGCAGTGCCACCCTTCCCCTGGGGACCCAGTACTTC.

Concerning this clonotype itself: One end of the junction varies from germline; a read error may be responsible. The rearrangement links TRBV7-7 to TRBJ2-3, with no clear D. The germline V gene has CDR1 SSHAT and CDR2 FNYEAQ (reference sequence). The CDR3 loop spans 14 amino acids. The CDR3 sequence: CASSPGEGTDTQYF. The CDR3 DNA reads TGTGCTAGCAGCCCTGGAGAGGGCACAGATACGCAGTATTTT.

This clonotype was picked up a small number of times. The CDR3 reads CASSHGVRWRAEAFF. CDR3 DNA: TGTGCCAGCAGCCATGGGGTAAGGTGGAGGGCTGAAGCTTTCTTT. The chain couples TRBV11-2 to TRBJ1-1; the D is unclear. Trimming shortened V by 5 bases and J by 6 bases, and 19 bases separated the two germline ends. Germline V gives CDR1 SGHAT, CDR2 FQNNGV. There are 15 residues in the CDR3.

This clonotype has only a few counts. The chain links TRBV12-3 or TRBV12-4 to TRBJ2-2; D gene unclear. There are 16 residues in the CDR3. The V end was cut by 3 bases, the J end by 0 bases, with 11 bases between. The CDR3 loop is CASSFHPGPNTGELFF. The CDR3 coding sequence is TGTGCCAGCAGTTTTCATCCAGGACCGAACACCGGGGAGCTGTTTTTT.

The J gene is TRBJ2-3, the V gene TRBV25-1; no clear D. Per the germline V gene, CDR1 is MGHDK and CDR2 is SYGVNS. This CDR3 comprises 17 residues. Deletions cut 1 base from V and 0 bases from J, with 14 bases between. The CDR3 here is CASSESAAGASTDTQYF. The CDR3 coding sequence is TGTGCCAGCAGTGAATCCGCCGCAGGAGCTAGCACAGATACGCAGTATTTT. The variable domain in full, completed from reference TRBV25-1 and TRBJ2-3, reads EADIYQTPRYLVIGTGKKITLECSQTMGHDKMYWYQQDPGMELHLIHYSYGVNSTEKGDLSSESTVSRIRTEHFPLTLESARPSHTSQYLCASSESAAGASTDTQYFGPGTRLTVL.

This clonotype was seen a handful of times. The rearrangement uses TRBV7-9 and TRBJ2-1; a possible D gene is TRBD2 (6 bases). CDR1 SEHNR and CDR2 FQNEAQ come from the germline V gene (reference sequence). Between the trimmed V and J ends, which lost 11 bases and 10 bases, there was a span of 12 bases. This CDR3 is built from 10 residues. The CDR3 bases are TGTGCCGGAGGGAGCGGAGAGCAGTTCTTC. Translating it yields CAGGSGEQFF.

This rearrangement joins TRBV12-3 or TRBV12-4 to TRBJ2-7; D is possibly TRBD2 (5 bases). The CDR3 totals 14 residues. V lost 1 base, J lost 6 bases, and 13 bases lay in between. The DNA of the CDR3 is TGTGCCAGCAGTTTAGGACTACCGCCTAGCGAGCAGTACTTC. Translated, it gives CASSLGLPPSEQYF.

This clonotype was found many times. J is TRBJ2-7 and V is TRBV29-1; tentative D call: TRBD1 (6 bases). From germline, CDR1 is SQVTM and CDR2 ANQGSEA. V lost 7 bases and J lost 2, with 18 bases in between. The CDR3 has 14 amino acids. The CDR3 DNA sequence: TGCAGCGCTGCACAGGGAACTAGGGCCTACGAGCAGTACTTC. This translates into CSAAQGTRAYEQYF.

This clonotype was picked up a small number of times. The chain employs TRBV9 and TRBJ2-7, with a weak D call TRBD2 (11 bases). V lost 0 bases and J 4 bases, leaving 23 bases between the germline ends. Germline V lookup: CDR1 SGDLS, CDR2 YYNGEE. The CDR3 totals 18 residues. CDR3: CASSVGDRGLAVPYEQYF. The DNA of the CDR3 is TGTGCCAGCAGCGTAGGGGACAGGGGACTAGCGGTCCCTTACGAGCAGTACTTC. The whole variable domain, filled in from reference TRBV9 and TRBJ2-7, reads DSGVTQTPKHLITATGQRVTLRCSPRSGDLSVYWYQQSLDQGLQFLIQYYNGEERAKGNILERFSAQQFPDLHSELNLSSLELGDSALYFCASSVGDRGLAVPYEQYFGPGTRLTVT.

This clonotype has a count of ten or more. The chain combines TRBV18 with TRBJ2-7; 8 nucleotides line up with TRBD1. V was clipped by 2 bases and J by 2 bases; unmatched bases: 14. The CDR3 covers 18 residues. Germline V gene data show CDR1 as KGHSH and CDR2 as LQKENI. CDR3 in amino acids: CASSPRKGPGQEPYEQYF. CDR3 bases: TGTGCCAGCTCACCAAGGAAAGGTCCGGGACAGGAACCCTACGAGCAGTACTTC.